This T cell receptor beta chain was profiled in a study of blood T cell repertoires in COVID-19. Study-level background: Collection of acute and convalescent COVID-19 samples took place in the United States, Italy and Spain. T cells, B-cell-depleted T cells, or PBMCs provided the cDNA or gDNA that served as material.

Original analysis: Quantification of nucleated cells was approximated via reference gene primer amplification. The method was immunoSEQ multiplex PCR; TCRdb's version includes in-frame clones alone and lacks a portion of them. Clone size and V and J calls were adopted from that table, with D and trimming inferred from the DNA. The sample comprises about 130,000 clones, around 85% of which are singletons, and 18% rests with the top ten. The CDR3 runs to 15 residues. The V and J ends lost 0 bases and 2 bases respectively, with 11 bases between them. CDR1 SGHRS and CDR2 YFSETQ come from the germline V gene.

The TCR was taken from a woman between 50 and 59 years old who had recovered from COVID-19. V gene TRBV5-1 combines with J gene TRBJ2-5, with D perhaps matching TRBD2 (5 bases). The sample taken for sequencing was peripheral blood. As DNA, the CDR3 is TGCGCCAGCAGCTTGGTGCGGGTTGGGCAAGAGACCCAGTACTTC. It translates to CASSLVRVGQETQYF.